These T cell receptor beta chains were read from a single sample in a study of blood T cell repertoires in COVID-19. Profiling relied on immunoSEQ multiplex PCR, and the TCRdb table lists in-frame clones only, not all of them. The sample yields about 200,000 clones, 89% seen once. Sequencing input: PBMCs or T cells enriched from blood (not recorded which). All receptors derive from a woman aged 18-30 years who had recovered from COVID-19. Each CDR3 is given with its conserved first and last residue. The order of the fields is V gene, J gene, CDR3 length, CDR3 protein.

TRBV28,TRBJ2-3,15,CASSLTSGASDTQYF
TRBV19,TRBJ2-2,16,CASSILAGSRPGELFF
TRBV9,TRBJ2-7,11,CASSQGAEQYF
TRBV30,TRBJ2-1,13,CAWRGGVYNEQFF
TRBV30,TRBJ1-5,13,CAWSVQGNQPQHF
TRBV7-6,TRBJ2-3,15,CASSSYGGATDTQYF
TRBV5-1,TRBJ2-1,17,CASSWTGTALSYNEQFF
TRBV29-1,TRBJ1-4,13,CSVLSHLDEKLFF
TRBV27,TRBJ2-5,14,CASSFSGRGETQYF
TRBV28,TRBJ1-1,15,CASLSQGQGGTEAFF
TRBV2,TRBJ2-1,18,CASSSRTGGLPSYNEQFF
TRBV30,TRBJ1-1,13,CAGRDREATEAFF
TRBV9,TRBJ2-7,13,CASSVLTGSEQYF
TRBV19,TRBJ2-3,15,CASSLGGGDTDTQYF
TRBV5-1,TRBJ2-3,14,CASRLLHSTDTQYF
TRBV25-1,TRBJ1-4,14,CASSEPGANEKLFF
TRBV19,TRBJ1-2,14,CASSIQGGVYGYTF
TRBV9,TRBJ2-1,17,CASSVDPGTGLGNEQFF
TRBV12-5,TRBJ2-5,14,CASGIGQGRETQYF